One TCR beta chain is described in this entry. The antigen is not known. Repertoires were generated with immunoSEQ multiplex PCR, while TCRdb's copy carries only in-frame clones and drops some. The sample lists 200,000 or so clones; 80% to 90% were seen once. The data stem from a study of T cell responses to AZD1222 COVID-19 vaccine. The CDR3 is 15 amino acids. Per germline, CDR1 SGHAT and CDR2 FQNNGV. The germline V and J ends were trimmed by 1 base and 0 bases, with 9 bases remaining between them. The study's findings and limits: CD4 TCRs linked to vaccination spanned spike, dominating at 160-218 and 743-854. Nearly half of spike-specific TCRs reportedly target variant regions that are unmutated in the B.1.351 and B.1.1.7 variants.

The chain has TRBV11-2 and TRBJ1-1; D is unresolved. This TCR was sampled from an adult in good health. This sample comprised peripheral blood, obtained on day 0 of MenACWY control vaccination. CDR3 loop: CASSLVRALNTEAFF. CDR3 nucleotide sequence: TGTGCCAGCAGCTTAGTGCGCGCTTTGAACACTGAAGCTTTCTTT.